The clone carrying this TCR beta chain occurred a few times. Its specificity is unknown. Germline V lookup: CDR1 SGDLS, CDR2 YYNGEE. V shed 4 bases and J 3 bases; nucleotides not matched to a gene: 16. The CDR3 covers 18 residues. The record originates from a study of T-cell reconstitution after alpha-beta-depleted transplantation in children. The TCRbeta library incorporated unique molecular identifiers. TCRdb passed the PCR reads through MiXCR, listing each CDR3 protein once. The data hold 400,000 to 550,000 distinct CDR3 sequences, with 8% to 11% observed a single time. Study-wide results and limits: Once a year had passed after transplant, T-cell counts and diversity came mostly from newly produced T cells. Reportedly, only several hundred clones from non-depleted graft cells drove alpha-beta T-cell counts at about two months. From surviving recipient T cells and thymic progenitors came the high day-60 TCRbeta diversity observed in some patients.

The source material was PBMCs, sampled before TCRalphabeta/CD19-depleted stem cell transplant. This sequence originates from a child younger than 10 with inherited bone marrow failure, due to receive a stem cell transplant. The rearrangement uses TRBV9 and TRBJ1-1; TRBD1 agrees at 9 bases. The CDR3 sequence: CASSPQVTGGGRDTEAFF. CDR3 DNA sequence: TGTGCCAGCAGCCCTCAAGTCACAGGGGGCGGCCGGGACACTGAAGCTTTCTTT.